The T cell receptor (beta chain) under discussion was sequenced for a study of T cell responses to AZD1222 COVID-19 vaccine. The assay was immunoSEQ multiplex PCR, and TCRdb's table has in-frame clones only and misses some. Of about 130,000 clones in the sample, approximately 88% were seen once. General study results and limits: Unmutated variant regions reportedly attract nearly half of all spike-specific TCRs. In a largely white British group with more females than males, clonal diversity was possibly underestimated. None of the repertoires were sampled until the peak T cell response had passed.

With regard to this clone: The antigen remains unidentified.

Germline V gives CDR1 MDHEN, CDR2 SYDVKM. The V end lost 2 bases, the J end lost 2 bases, and 6 bases lay between the germline ends. The CDR3 totals 13 residues. The rearrangement uses TRBV28 and TRBJ1-1, with D unresolved. The source material was peripheral blood, sampled on day 0 of AZD1222 vaccination. The sequence came from an adult in good health. DNA for the CDR3: TGTGCCAGCAGTTTAACCCTAAACACTGAAGCTTTCTTT. Translated, it gives CASSLTLNTEAFF.